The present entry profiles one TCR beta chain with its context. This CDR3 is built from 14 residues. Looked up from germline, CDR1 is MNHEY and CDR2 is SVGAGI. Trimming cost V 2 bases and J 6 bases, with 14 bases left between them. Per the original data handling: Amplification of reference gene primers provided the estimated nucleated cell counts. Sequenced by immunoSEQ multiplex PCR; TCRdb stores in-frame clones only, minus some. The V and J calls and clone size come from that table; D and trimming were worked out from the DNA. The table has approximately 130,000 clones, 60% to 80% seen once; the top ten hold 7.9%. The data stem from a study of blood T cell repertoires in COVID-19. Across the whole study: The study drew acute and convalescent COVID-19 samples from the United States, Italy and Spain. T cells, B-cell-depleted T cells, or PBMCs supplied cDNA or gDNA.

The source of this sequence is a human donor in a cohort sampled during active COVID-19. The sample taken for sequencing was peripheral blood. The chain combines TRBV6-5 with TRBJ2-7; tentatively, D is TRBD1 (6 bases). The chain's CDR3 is CASSYETRGGEQYF. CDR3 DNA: TGTGCCAGCAGTTACGAGACGAGAGGGGGCGAGCAGTACTTC.